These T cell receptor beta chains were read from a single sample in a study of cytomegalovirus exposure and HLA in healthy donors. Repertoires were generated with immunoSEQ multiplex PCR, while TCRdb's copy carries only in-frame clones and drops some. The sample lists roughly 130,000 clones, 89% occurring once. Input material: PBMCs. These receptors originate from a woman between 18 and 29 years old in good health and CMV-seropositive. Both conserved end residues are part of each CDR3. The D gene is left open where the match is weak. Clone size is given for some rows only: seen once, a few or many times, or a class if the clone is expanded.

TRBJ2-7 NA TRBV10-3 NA CAIHPGQKGYEQYF TGTGCCATCCACCCCGGACAGAAAGGCTACGAGCAGTACTTC
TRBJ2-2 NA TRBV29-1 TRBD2 CSGAAGGRDTGELFF TGCAGCGGGGCAGCGGGGGGGCGGGACACCGGGGAGCTGTTTTTT
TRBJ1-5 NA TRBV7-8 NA CASSLGSGGWSNQPQHF TGTGCCAGCAGCTTAGGATCGGGTGGTTGGAGCAATCAGCCCCAGCATTTT
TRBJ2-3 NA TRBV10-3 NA CAISEETLAASTDTQYF TGTGCCATCAGTGAAGAGACCCTAGCCGCTAGCACAGATACGCAGTATTTT
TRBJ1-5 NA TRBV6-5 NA CASSYSWRNSNQPQHF TGTGCCAGCAGTTACTCGTGGCGGAATAGCAATCAGCCCCAGCATTTT
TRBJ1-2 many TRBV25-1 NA CASSESHKGYTF TGTGCCAGCAGTGAATCTCACAAAGGCTACACCTTC
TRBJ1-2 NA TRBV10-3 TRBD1 CAISAGQGAQIEYGYTF TGTGCCATCAGTGCGGGACAGGGGGCGCAGATAGAATATGGCTACACCTTC
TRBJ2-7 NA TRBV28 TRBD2 CASSFQAGGPYEQYF TGTGCCAGCAGTTTCCAAGCGGGGGGGCCCTACGAGCAGTACTTC
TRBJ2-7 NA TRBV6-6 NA CASSYFLPGSYEQYF TGTGCCAGCAGTTACTTTCTCCCGGGCTCCTACGAGCAGTACTTC
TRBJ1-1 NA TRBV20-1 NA CSASRSTEAFF TGCAGTGCAAGTCGGAGCACTGAAGCTTTCTTT
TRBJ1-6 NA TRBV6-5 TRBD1 CASSSGQSSYNSPLHF TGTGCCAGCAGTTCGGGACAGAGCTCCTATAATTCACCCCTCCACTTT
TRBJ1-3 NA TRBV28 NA CASSGAGSGNTIYF TGTGCCAGCAGCGGAGCAGGGTCTGGAAACACCATATATTTT
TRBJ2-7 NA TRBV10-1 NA CASSVGQTYEQYF TGCGCCAGCTCGGTAGGACAGACGTACGAGCAGTACTTC
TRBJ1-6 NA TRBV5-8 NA CASSFSGDSYNSPLHF TGTGCCAGCAGCTTTTCGGGAGACTCCTATAATTCACCCCTCCACTTT
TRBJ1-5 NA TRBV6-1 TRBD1 CASSPDRGQPQHF TGTGCCAGCAGTCCAGACAGGGGGCAGCCCCAGCATTTT
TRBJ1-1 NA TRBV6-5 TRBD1 CASNPGGQQAFF TGTGCCAGCAATCCCGGGGGACAGCAAGCTTTCTTT
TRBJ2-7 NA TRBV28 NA CASSVGDSPYEQYF TGTGCCAGCAGTGTAGGGGATAGCCCCTACGAGCAGTACTTC
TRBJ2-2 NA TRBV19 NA CASRRSGNTGELFF TGTGCCAGTAGGAGATCCGGGAACACCGGGGAGCTGTTTTTT
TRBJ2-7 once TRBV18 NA CASSPTVYEQYF TGTGCCAGCTCACCAACTGTCTACGAGCAGTACTTC
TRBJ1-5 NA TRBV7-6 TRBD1 CASSSDRGYQPQHF TGTGCCAGCAGCTCAGACAGGGGTTATCAGCCCCAGCATTTT
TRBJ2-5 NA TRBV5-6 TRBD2 CASSWGGRKPQETQYF TGTGCCAGCAGCTGGGGCGGGAGGAAACCCCAAGAGACCCAGTACTTC
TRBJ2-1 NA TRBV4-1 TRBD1 CASSRTGDSSYNEQFF TGCGCCAGCAGCCGGACAGGTGATAGCTCCTACAATGAGCAGTTCTTC
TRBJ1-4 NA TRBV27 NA CASSAQLNEKLFF TGTGCCAGCAGTGCGCAACTTAATGAAAAACTGTTTTTT
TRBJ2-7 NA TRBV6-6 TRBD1 CASSYSTGLSYEQYF TGTGCCAGCAGTTACTCGACAGGGCTCTCCTACGAGCAGTACTTC
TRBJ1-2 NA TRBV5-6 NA CASNDGGQLNYGYTF TGTGCCAGCAACGACGGCGGACAGCTAAACTATGGCTACACCTTC
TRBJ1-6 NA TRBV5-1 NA CASSPRGVNSYNSPLHF TGCGCCAGCAGCCCGCGGGGGGTGAACTCCTATAATTCACCCCTCCACTTT
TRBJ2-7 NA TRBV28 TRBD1 CASSPQGTEQYF TGTGCCAGCAGTCCACAGGGGACCGAGCAGTACTTC
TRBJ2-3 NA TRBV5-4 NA CASSLVSGTDTQYF TGTGCCAGCAGCTTGGTCTCAGGCACAGATACGCAGTATTTT
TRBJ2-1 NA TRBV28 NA CASSTGTPPNEQFF TGTGCCAGCAGCACCGGGACTCCCCCCAATGAGCAGTTCTTC
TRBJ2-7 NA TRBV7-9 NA CASSLTPNYEQYF TGTGCCAGCAGCTTAACCCCTAATTACGAGCAGTACTTC
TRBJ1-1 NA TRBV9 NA CASSVGGGYTEAFF TGTGCCAGCAGCGTAGGGGGAGGGTATACTGAAGCTTTCTTT
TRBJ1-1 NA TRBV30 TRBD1 CAWSGDRGRHTEAFF TGTGCCTGGAGTGGGGACAGGGGAAGACACACTGAAGCTTTCTTT
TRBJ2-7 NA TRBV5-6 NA CASSFRTTDTSYEQYF TGTGCCAGCAGCTTTAGGACTACCGATACCTCCTACGAGCAGTACTTC
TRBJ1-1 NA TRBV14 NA CASSPSLAAGRFEAFF TGTGCCAGCAGCCCTTCCTTGGCGGCAGGGAGGTTTGAAGCTTTCTTT
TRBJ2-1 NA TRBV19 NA CASSIGAGNYNEQFF TGTGCCAGTAGTATAGGGGCGGGGAACTACAATGAGCAGTTCTTC
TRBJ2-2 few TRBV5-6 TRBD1 CASSDRGRIGTGELFF TGTGCCAGCAGTGACAGGGGGCGCATCGGTACCGGGGAGCTGTTTTTT
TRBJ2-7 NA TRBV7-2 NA CASSLDGGRGERQYF TGTGCCAGCAGCTTAGACGGGGGGCGTGGGGAGAGGCAGTACTTC
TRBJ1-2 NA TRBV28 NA CASSLMQPVKGRGYTF TGTGCCAGCAGTTTAATGCAACCTGTGAAAGGGAGGGGCTACACCTTC
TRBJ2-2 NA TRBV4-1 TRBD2 CASSSPGLAVGELFF TGCGCCAGCAGCTCCCCGGGACTAGCGGTCGGGGAGCTGTTTTTT
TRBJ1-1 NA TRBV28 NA CASSGTMNTEAFF TGTGCCAGCAGCGGGACAATGAACACTGAAGCTTTCTTT
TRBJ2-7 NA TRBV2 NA CASSEGGTQYF TGTGCCAGCAGTGAAGGGGGGACTCAGTACTTC
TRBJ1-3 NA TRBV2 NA CASSLDSTGNTIYF TGTGCCAGCAGCTTAGACAGCACTGGAAACACCATATATTTT
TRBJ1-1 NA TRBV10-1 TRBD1 CASSYGQGNTEAFF TGCGCCAGCAGCTACGGACAGGGAAACACTGAAGCTTTCTTT
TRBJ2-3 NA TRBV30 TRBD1 CAWSGGRGWEDTQYF TGTGCCTGGAGTGGCGGCAGGGGGTGGGAAGATACGCAGTATTTT
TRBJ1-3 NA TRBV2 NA CASRRGQGPSGNTIYF TGTGCCAGCAGGCGGGGCCAAGGGCCCTCTGGAAACACCATATATTTT
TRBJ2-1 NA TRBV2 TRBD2 CASRGTTPRNEQFF TGTGCCAGCAGGGGGACTACCCCACGGAATGAGCAGTTCTTC